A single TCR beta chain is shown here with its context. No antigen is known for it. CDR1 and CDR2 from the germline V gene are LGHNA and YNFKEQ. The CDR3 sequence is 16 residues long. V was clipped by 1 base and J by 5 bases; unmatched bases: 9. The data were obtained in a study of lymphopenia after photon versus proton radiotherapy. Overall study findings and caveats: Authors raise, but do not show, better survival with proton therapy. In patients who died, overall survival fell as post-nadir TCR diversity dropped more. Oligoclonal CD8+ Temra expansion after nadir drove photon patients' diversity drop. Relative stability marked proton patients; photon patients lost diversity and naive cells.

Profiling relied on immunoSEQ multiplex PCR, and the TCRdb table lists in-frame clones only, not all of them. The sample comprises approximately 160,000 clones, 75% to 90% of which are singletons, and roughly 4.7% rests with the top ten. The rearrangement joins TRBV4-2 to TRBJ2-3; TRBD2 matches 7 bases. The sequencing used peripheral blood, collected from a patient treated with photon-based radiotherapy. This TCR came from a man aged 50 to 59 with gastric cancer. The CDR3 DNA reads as TGTGCCAGCAGCCAAGGTAGCGGGCCAAGAGGAGATACGCAGTATTTT. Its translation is CASSQGSGPRGDTQYF.